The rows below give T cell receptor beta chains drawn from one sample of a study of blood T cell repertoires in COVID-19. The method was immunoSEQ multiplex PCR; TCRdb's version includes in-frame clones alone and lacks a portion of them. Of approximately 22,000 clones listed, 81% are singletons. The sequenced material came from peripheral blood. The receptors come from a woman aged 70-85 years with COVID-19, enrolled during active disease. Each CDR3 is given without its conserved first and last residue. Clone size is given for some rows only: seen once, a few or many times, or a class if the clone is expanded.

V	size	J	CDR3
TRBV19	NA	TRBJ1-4	ASRDREGEKLF
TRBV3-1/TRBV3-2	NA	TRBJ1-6	ASSPYRQGAPLH
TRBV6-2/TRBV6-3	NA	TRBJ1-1	ASSYNPGGLYTEAF
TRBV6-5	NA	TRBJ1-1	ASSWGQGAGEAF
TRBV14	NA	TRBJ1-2	ASSQERRGENGYT
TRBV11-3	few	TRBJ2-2	ASRDLTTGELF
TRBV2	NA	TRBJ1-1	ASSTGGMNTEAF
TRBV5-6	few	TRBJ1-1	ASSSATLGHLNTEAF
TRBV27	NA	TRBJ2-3	ASSPGGTTQY
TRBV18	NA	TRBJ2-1	ASSPGAGYNEQF
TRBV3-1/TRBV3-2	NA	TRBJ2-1	ASSLRLAGGQIRNEQF
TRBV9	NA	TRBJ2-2	ASSVSGSSTGELF
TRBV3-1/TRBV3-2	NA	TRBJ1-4	ASSPRQANGEKLF
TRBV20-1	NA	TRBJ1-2	SVTGNYGYT
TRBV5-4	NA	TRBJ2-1	ASSLGAAFSSYNEQF
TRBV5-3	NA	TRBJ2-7	ARSLATSGAPYEQY
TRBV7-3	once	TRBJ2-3	ASSSTPRLAGDGTDTQY
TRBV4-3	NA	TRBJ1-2	ASSQKGVPGPDGYT
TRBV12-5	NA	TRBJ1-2	ASGSPGLRVVYT
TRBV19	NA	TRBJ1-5	ASRRGREVGQPQH
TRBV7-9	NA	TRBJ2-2	ASSLLAGELF
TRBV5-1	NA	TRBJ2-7	ASSPTPTGGEQY
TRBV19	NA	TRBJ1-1	ASSVPGTGVNTEAF
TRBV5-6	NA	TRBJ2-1	ASSRLGTSGYNEQF
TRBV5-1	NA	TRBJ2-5	ASSLSGTPVGETQY
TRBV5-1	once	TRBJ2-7	ASSLAGRADEQY
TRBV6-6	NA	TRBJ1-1	ASRREGAYTEAF
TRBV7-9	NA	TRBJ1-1	ASSFSGTANTEAF
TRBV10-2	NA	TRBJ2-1	ASRPGQTGDEQF
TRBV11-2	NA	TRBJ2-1	ASSLRAIRGNEQF
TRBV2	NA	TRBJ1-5	ASSTLGQAASQPQH
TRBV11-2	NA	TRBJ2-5	ASSRGTPLQETQY
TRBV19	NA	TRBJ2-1	ASCQGFSTLYNEQF
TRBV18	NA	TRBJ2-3	ASSPPTGGDTQY
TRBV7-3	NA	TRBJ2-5	ASSSRQGDQTQY
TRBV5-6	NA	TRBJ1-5	ASSSRPGGQPQH
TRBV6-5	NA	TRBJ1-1	ASSYGQTYKNTEAF
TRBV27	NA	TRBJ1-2	ASSSRRGYGYT
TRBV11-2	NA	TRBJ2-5	ASSSPGRGTQY
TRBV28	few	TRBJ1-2	ASTLPSSGTGRHGYT
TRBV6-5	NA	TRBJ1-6	ASSRGAGSPLH
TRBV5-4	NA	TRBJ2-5	ASSAVAAQAQY
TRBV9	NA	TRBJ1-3	ASSVNTGQSGNTIY
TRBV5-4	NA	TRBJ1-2	ASKALTGDVYGYT
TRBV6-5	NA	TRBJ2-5	ASREGQGGSETQY
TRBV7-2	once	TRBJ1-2	ASSLTPNYGYT
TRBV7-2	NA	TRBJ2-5	ASSWTVGETQY
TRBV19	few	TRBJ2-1	ASRPDRSSYNEQF
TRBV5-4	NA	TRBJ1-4	ASSAQGRANEKLF
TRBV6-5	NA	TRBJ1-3	ASREPSGNTIY
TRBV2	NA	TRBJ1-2	ASKIQGTGYT
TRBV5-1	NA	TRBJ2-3	ASSSSGKASDTQY
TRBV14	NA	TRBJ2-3	ASSQDPASGTDTQY
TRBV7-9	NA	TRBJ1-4	ASSPQGEEKLF
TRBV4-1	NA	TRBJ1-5	ASSQLQGENQPQH
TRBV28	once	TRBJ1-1	ASSYTGVANTEAF
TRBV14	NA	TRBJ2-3	ASSLARDTDTQY
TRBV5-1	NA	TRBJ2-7	ASSSGQGIYEQY
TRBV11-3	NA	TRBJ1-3	ASSDGQGDSTIY
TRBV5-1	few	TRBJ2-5	ASSSDSGVGTQY